The 9 T cell receptor beta chains below come from one sample, sequenced in a study of blood T cells in healthy people across ages. A sample-barcoded 5' primer and a J-beta primer mix were used in a second PCR of about 6 to 12 cycles. TCRdb redid the calling of the 5' RACE reads with MiXCR, one entry per CDR3 protein. The table includes roughly 1,700,000 distinct CDR3 sequences, roughly 28% detected once. The sequenced material came from blood. The receptors shown here come from a woman aged 30 to 39 in good health.

This clonotype was seen a few times. The chain has TRBV25-1 and TRBJ2-1, with a tentative D call TRBD1 (5 bases). Germline-derived CDR1 and CDR2 are MGHDK and SYGVNS. With 1 base removed from V and 0 bases from J, the gap between germline ends came to 10 bases. The CDR3 covers 16 residues. CDR3 nucleotide sequence: TGTGCCAGCAGTGAATTAGGGGAAAGCTCCTACAATGAGCAGTTCTTC. Translating gives CASSELGESSYNEQFF.

A word on this clonotype: A read error may explain this, as a much larger clone is one base away. This chain uses TRBV7-6 with TRBJ2-4; D gene ambiguous. This CDR3 region has 16 residues. In germline, CDR1 is SGHVS, CDR2 FNYEAQ. The CDR3 sequence: CASNLQSGAAKNIQYF. For the CDR3, the DNA is TGTGCCAGCAACTTACAGTCGGGTGCGGCCAAAAACATTCAGTACTTC.

This clonotype showed up just a few times. This chain joins TRBV14 and TRBJ1-2; no reliable D call. Germline V gene sequence: CDR1 SGHDN, CDR2 FVKESK. The V gene lost 1 base and the J gene lost 7 bases, with 13 bases spanning the gap. CDR3 length: 14 amino acids. The CDR3, as DNA: TGTGCCAGCAGCCAAGCTCCGACGGCAGGTGGCTACACCTTC. Amino acids: CASSQAPTAGGYTF. The variable domain in full, with the rest retrieved from reference TRBV14 and TRBJ1-2, is EAGVTQFPSHSVIEKGQTVTLRCDPISGHDNLYWYRRVMGKEIKFLLHFVKESKQDESGMPNNRFLAERTGGTYSTLKVQPAELEDSGVYFCASSQAPTAGGYTFGSGTRLTVV.

The rearrangement uses TRBV5-1 and TRBJ2-7; TRBD1 matches at 8 bases. The CDR3 is made up of 14 amino acids. The V gene's germline CDR1 is SGHRS and CDR2 YFSETQ. J was trimmed by 11 bases and V by 0 bases; bases with no gene match: 10. The CDR3 here is CASSLEPRGQRKYF. The CDR3, as DNA: TGCGCCAGCAGCTTGGAACCCAGGGGGCAAAGGAAGTACTTC.

A few counts support this clonotype. The V gene is TRBV7-9, the J gene TRBJ1-1; D remains ambiguous. Germline V gene sequence: CDR1 SEHNR, CDR2 FQNEAQ (reference sequence). Trimming shortened V by 5 bases and J by 0 bases, and 10 bases separated the two germline ends. The CDR3 contains 14 residues. The CDR3 DNA sequence: TGTGCCAGCAGCGACCTAGAGCTGAACACTGAAGCTTTCTTT. It specifies CASSDLELNTEAFF.

This clonotype has a handful of counts. The chain combines TRBV9 with TRBJ1-2; 8 bases fit TRBD1. The V gene's germline CDR1 is SGDLS and CDR2 YYNGEE. CDR3 length equals 14 residues. V trimming: 4 bases; J trimming: 7 bases; junction bases outside the gene matches: 9. The CDR3 loop reads CASSPYDRGVGYTF. The CDR3 nucleotides are TGTGCCAGCAGCCCATACGACAGGGGAGTTGGCTACACCTTC.

The chain carries TRBV28 and TRBJ1-5, with 9 bases that match TRBD1. Germline V gene data show CDR1 as MDHEN and CDR2 as SYDVKM. V gave up 9 bases and J gave up 4 bases; unmatched junction bases: 10. The CDR3 has 15 residues. The chain's CDR3 is CASRPGQGSNQPQHF. The CDR3 DNA follows: TGTGCCAGTAGACCGGGACAGGGATCTAATCAGCCCCAGCATTTT.

This clonotype was found a few times. The chain carries TRBV20-1 and TRBJ1-5; D is possibly TRBD1 (6 bases). Germline assignment: CDR1 DFQATT and CDR2 SNEGSKA (reference sequence). The CDR3 extends over 18 amino acids. V was cut by 0 bases and J by 5 bases, with 23 bases left in between. The CDR3 sequence is CSARDRKPGHRPYQPQHF. CDR3 coding DNA: TGCAGTGCTAGAGATAGGAAGCCGGGACACAGACCTTATCAGCCCCAGCATTTT.

About this clonotype itself: Germline is not matched at one junction end, which may reflect a read error. The gene calls are TRBV29-1 and TRBJ1-1; TRBD1 might be the D (5 bases). The length of the CDR3 is 12 residues. Germline CDR1 reads SQVTM; CDR2 reads ANQGSEA. The DNA for the CDR3 is TGCAGCGTTTTAGCTTGGGGGACTGAAGTTTTCTTT. This encodes CSVLAWGTEVFF.